The 25 T cell receptor beta chains below come from one sample, sequenced in a study of vaccination and CD4 T cells after COVID-19. The treatment here: approximately nine-day PBMC culture with coronavirus spike peptide pools or control peptides (ViraFEST assay). These receptors lack a known antigen. With the Oncomine TCR Beta short-read assay, DNA from cultured CD4+ T cells was sequenced. Each CDR3 protein is one row after TCRdb ran MiXCR on the PCR reads. This sample has some 16,000 distinct CDR3 sequences, with roughly 50% found just once. Material for sequencing was CD4+ T cells from blood, cultured in vitro. Source of these receptors: a human donor who had recovered from COVID-19.

This clonotype has more than one count but fewer than ten. CDR3 loop: CASSLYPQGNTEAFF. CDR3 nucleotide sequence: TGTGCCAGCAGCTTATACCCACAGGGGAACACTGAAGCTTTCTTT. This chain joins TRBV7-2 and TRBJ1-1, with a possible D match to TRBD1 (6 bases). This CDR3 has 15 amino acids. Germline assignment: CDR1 SGHTA and CDR2 FQGNSA. V was pared by 2 bases and J by 1 base, with 11 bases between.

The chain couples TRBV5-4 to TRBJ2-3; D is ambiguous. V was clipped by 0 bases and J by 5 bases, with 7 bases between them. CDR3 length: 13 residues. Germline CDR1 and CDR2: SGHNT and YYREEE (reference sequence). The CDR3 DNA is TGTGCCAGCAGCTTGGGAAATAGAGATACGCAGTATTTT. It codes for CASSLGNRDTQYF.

V gene TRBV20-1 combines with J gene TRBJ2-3; D gene ambiguous. Germline V CDR1 and CDR2: DFQATT, SNEGSKA (reference sequence). The ends were cut back, 7 bases at V and 1 base at J, with 15 bases in the middle. The CDR3 covers 14 residues. Written as DNA, the CDR3 is TGCAGTGTTACCCTCTCCCGACGCACAGATACGCAGTATTTT. Translated, it gives CSVTLSRRTDTQYF.

This clonotype was seen a few times. As DNA, the CDR3 is TGTGCCAGCAGCCGCCGCGGGGGCGACGGCTACACCTTC. Encoded protein: CASSRRGGDGYTF. The chain links TRBV7-3 to TRBJ1-2; TRBD1 might be the D (6 bases). The CDR3 runs 13 residues. The V end lost 5 bases, the J end lost 8 bases, and 15 bases lay between the germline ends. Germline values: CDR1 SGHTA, CDR2 FQGTGA. Together with reference TRBV7-3 and TRBJ1-2, the CDR3 gives the full variable domain: GAGVSQTPSNKVTEKGKYVELRCDPISGHTALYWYRQSLGQGPEFLIYFQGTGAADDSGLPNDRFFAVRPEGSVSTLKIQRTERGDSAVYLCASSRRGGDGYTFGSGTRLTVV.

The chain has TRBV7-2 and TRBJ2-1; 7 positions match TRBD1. Germline CDR1 is SGHTA and CDR2 is FQGNSA. V shed 5 bases, J shed 4 bases, and the junction held 14 bases outside the gene matches. This CDR3 is built from 17 residues. The CDR3 region has the DNA TGTGCCAGCAGCCGCCCCCCGGGACAGTCATTATACAATGAGCAGTTCTTC. As protein: CASSRPPGQSLYNEQFF.

This clonotype was seen only a few times. This chain joins TRBV10-3 and TRBJ2-1, with 11 bases lining up with TRBD2. Trimming cost V 6 bases and J 3 bases; bases outside gene matches: 10. Germline CDR1 ENHRY, CDR2 SYGVKD. There are 17 residues in the CDR3. In DNA, the CDR3 is TGTGCCATCAGAAGGGGGATAGCGGGAGGGAACTACAATGAGCAGTTCTTC. Translation: CAIRRGIAGGNYNEQFF.

The table lists this clonotype with a few counts. V and J are TRBV20-1 and TRBJ2-5; D might be TRBD1 (6 bases). The CDR3 length is 13 residues. V lost 4 bases and J 1 base, leaving 10 bases between the germline ends. Germline-derived CDR1 and CDR2 are DFQATT and SNEGSKA (reference sequence). The CDR3 loop reads CSATRTVQETQYF. The CDR3, as DNA: TGCAGTGCTACGAGGACAGTCCAAGAGACCCAGTACTTC.

The chain joins TRBV11-3 to TRBJ2-5; D possibly corresponds to TRBD1 (6 bases). The CDR3 totals 14 residues. The V end was cut by 0 bases, the J end by 2 bases, with 7 bases between. CDR1 is SGHNT and CDR2 is YENEEA in the germline V gene. The CDR3 sequence is CASSLETGQETQYF. The CDR3 DNA reads as TGTGCCAGCAGCTTAGAGACAGGACAAGAGACCCAGTACTTC.

The V and J genes are TRBV20-1 and TRBJ2-1, with 14 bases lining up with TRBD2. Germline V lookup: CDR1 DFQATT, CDR2 SNEGSKA (reference sequence). V lost 6 bases to trimming and J lost 6 bases; unmatched junction nucleotides: 10. CDR3 length: 16 amino acids. CDR3: CSAVPGLAGDFNEQFF. As DNA, the CDR3 is TGCAGTGCCGTCCCGGGACTAGCGGGAGATTTCAATGAGCAGTTCTTC.

This clonotype was seen more than once but under ten times. The chain links TRBV24-1 to TRBJ2-7; a possible D gene is TRBD2 (6 bases). Germline loops: CDR1 KGHDR, CDR2 SFDVKD. Between the trimmed V and J ends, which lost 2 bases and 0 bases, there was a span of 13 bases. The CDR3 consists of 16 residues. Here the CDR3 reads CATSDSGSGSSYEQYF. The DNA for the CDR3 is TGTGCCACCAGTGATTCGGGTAGCGGCTCCTCCTACGAGCAGTACTTC.

The rearrangement uses TRBV20-1 and TRBJ2-5, with D possibly TRBD1 on 5 matching bases. CDR3 length: 15 residues. Between the trimmed V and J ends, which lost 3 bases and 6 bases, there was a span of 20 bases. The germline gives CDR1 DFQATT, CDR2 SNEGSKA (reference sequence). CDR3 protein: CSARGQPPLRQTQYF. CDR3 DNA: TGCAGTGCTAGGGGGCAGCCACCGTTGCGGCAGACCCAGTACTTC.

This clonotype was observed a handful of times. The rearrangement joins TRBV20-1 to TRBJ1-4; no firm D call. V was pared by 0 bases and J by 8 bases, with 16 bases between. There are 15 residues in the CDR3. Germline V gene sequence: CDR1 DFQATT, CDR2 SNEGSKA (reference sequence). The DNA for the CDR3 is TGCAGTGCTAGAGATTGGAGAGGGTTGGAGGAAAAACTGTTTTTT. Amino acids: CSARDWRGLEEKLFF.

For this clonotype: This clone may be a read error of a much larger clone one base away. The rearrangement links TRBV20-1 to TRBJ1-5, with TRBD1 matching over 10 bases. Germline CDR1 and CDR2: DFQATT and SNEGSKA (reference sequence). CDR3 length: 16 residues. CDR3 protein: CSARVAGQGVFQPQRF. The CDR3 region has the DNA TGCAGTGCTAGAGTGGCCGGACAGGGGGTTTTTCAGCCCCAGCGTTTT.

The genes are TRBV6-1 and TRBJ1-3, with D perhaps TRBD1 (6 bases). This CDR3 has 14 amino acids. V lost 7 bases to trimming and J lost 3 bases, with 13 bases between them. CDR1 MNHNS and CDR2 SASEGT come from the germline V gene. CDR3 sequence (DNA): TGTGCCAGCACGTTGGGGGCTGGTGGAAACACCATATATTTT. It is translated as CASTLGAGGNTIYF.

The sample holds one count of this clonotype. In DNA form, the CDR3 reads TGTGCCAGCAGCTTAAGTAGCGGTCCTGGAAACATTCAGTACTTC. Amino acids: CASSLSSGPGNIQYF. The V call is TRBV7-2, the J call TRBJ2-4; perhaps TRBD2 as D (6 bases). Looked up from germline, CDR1 is SGHTA and CDR2 is FQGNSA. Trimming took off 2 bases at V and 6 bases at J, with 14 bases between the two ends. This CDR3 region has 15 residues.

This chain connects TRBV7-2 to TRBJ2-2; 7 bases agree with TRBD2. This CDR3 is 13 amino acids long. In germline, CDR1 is SGHTA, CDR2 FQGNSA. With 6 bases clipped from V and 5 bases from J, the junction kept 3 bases outside the gene matches. The CDR3 here is CASRSLATGELFF. The CDR3 bases are TGTGCCAGCAGATCACTAGCGACCGGGGAGCTGTTTTTT.

The CDR3 bases are TGTGCCAGTGCTCAAGCTATCACTGAAGCTTTCTTT. Its protein product is CASAQAITEAFF. V is TRBV6-2 or TRBV6-3 and J is TRBJ1-1; D ambiguous. The CDR3 runs to 12 residues. Trimming shortened V by 9 bases and J by 4 bases, and 12 bases separated the two germline ends. Germline CDR1 is MNHEY and CDR2 is SVGEGT.

V usage is TRBV5-8 and J usage is TRBJ2-3; 7 bases agree with TRBD2. The CDR3 runs to 16 residues. Germline CDR1 is SGHTS and CDR2 is YDEGEE. The V and J ends lost 4 bases and 3 bases, in that order; junction bases with no gene match: 11. CDR3 sequence reads: CASSLERGYETDTQYF. CDR3 nucleotide sequence: TGTGCCAGCAGCCTGGAGCGGGGTTACGAAACAGATACGCAGTATTTT. The full variable domain, its missing parts supplied by reference TRBV5-8 and TRBJ2-3, is EAGVTQSPTHLIKTRGQQATLRCSPISGHTSVYWYQQALGLGLQFLLWYDEGEERNRGNFPPRFSGRQFPNYSSELNVNALELEDSALYLCASSLERGYETDTQYFGPGTRLTVL.

This clonotype has more than one count but fewer than ten. V gene TRBV6-2 or TRBV6-3 combines with J gene TRBJ2-5, with 11 bases aligning to TRBD2. V gave up 9 bases and J gave up 4 bases; unmatched junction bases: 16. The CDR3 is made up of 17 amino acids. Germline V CDR1 and CDR2: MNHEY, SVGEGT. The CDR3 DNA is TGTGCCAGTATACGGGGGGCACTAGCGGGAGAGGTAGAGACCCAGTACTTC. Encoded protein: CASIRGALAGEVETQYF.

The chain recombines TRBV20-1 with TRBJ2-5; 11 bases map to TRBD1. The trim removed 5 bases at V and 5 bases at J, leaving 7 bases unmatched. The length of the CDR3 is 14 residues. The germline CDR1 and CDR2 sequences are DFQATT and SNEGSKA (reference sequence). This CDR3 is CSAGQGAEWETQYF. The CDR3 nucleotides read TGCAGTGCTGGACAGGGGGCAGAGTGGGAGACCCAGTACTTC.

This clonotype was seen a handful of times. This sequence joins TRBV7-3 and TRBJ2-6; D possibly matches TRBD1 or TRBD2 (5 bases each). CDR3 length: 17 residues. With 1 base removed from V and 2 bases from J, the gap between germline ends came to 12 bases. From germline, CDR1 is SGHTA and CDR2 FQGTGA. CDR3 sequence: CASSLIGTTPGANVLTF. CDR3 coding DNA: TGTGCCAGCAGCTTAATTGGGACGACCCCTGGGGCCAACGTCCTGACTTTC.

The chain uses TRBV5-1 and TRBJ2-7, with D uncertain. This CDR3 is built from 14 residues. V shed 0 bases and J shed 0 bases, with 7 bases lying between them. Germline assignment: CDR1 SGHRS and CDR2 YFSETQ. This CDR3 is CASSLGRSSYEQYF. Here the CDR3 DNA reads TGCGCCAGCAGCTTGGGTCGAAGCTCCTACGAGCAGTACTTC. The variable domain in full, with the rest retrieved from reference TRBV5-1 and TRBJ2-7, is KAGVTQTPRYLIKTRGQQVTLSCSPISGHRSVSWYQQTPGQGLQFLFEYFSETQRNKGNFPGRFSGRQFSNSRSEMNVSTLELGDSALYLCASSLGRSSYEQYFGPGTRLTVT.

For the CDR3, the DNA is TGTGCCAGCAGTTTATTTGGTAGTTGGGATAATTCACCCCTCCACTTT. Translating it yields CASSLFGSWDNSPLHF. V usage is TRBV27 and J usage is TRBJ1-6; D is ambiguous. This CDR3 has 16 residues. CDR1 and CDR2 (germline): MNHEY, SMNVEV (reference sequence). The ends were cut back, 1 base at V and 5 bases at J, with 12 bases in the middle.

The gene calls are TRBV11-3 and TRBJ2-1; possible D gene TRBD1, 6 bases. Trimming took 1 base from V and 7 from J, leaving 20 bases between them. CDR1 is SGHNT, CDR2 YENEEA, per germline. The CDR3 covers 17 residues. The CDR3 nucleotides are TGTGCCAGCAGCTTAGGTCTTCAGGGGCTTCGGGGTAATGAGCAGTTCTTC. It codes for CASSLGLQGLRGNEQFF.

The rearrangement uses TRBV18 and TRBJ2-7; 8 bases are a match to TRBD1. This CDR3 has 15 amino acids. V dropped 2 bases and J dropped 4; count of bases not matched to a gene: 7. Looked up from germline, CDR1 is KGHSH and CDR2 is LQKENI. CDR3 DNA: TGTGCCAGCTCACCATCATCTCAGGGGGCTTACGAGCAGTACTTC. Translation gives CASSPSSQGAYEQYF.